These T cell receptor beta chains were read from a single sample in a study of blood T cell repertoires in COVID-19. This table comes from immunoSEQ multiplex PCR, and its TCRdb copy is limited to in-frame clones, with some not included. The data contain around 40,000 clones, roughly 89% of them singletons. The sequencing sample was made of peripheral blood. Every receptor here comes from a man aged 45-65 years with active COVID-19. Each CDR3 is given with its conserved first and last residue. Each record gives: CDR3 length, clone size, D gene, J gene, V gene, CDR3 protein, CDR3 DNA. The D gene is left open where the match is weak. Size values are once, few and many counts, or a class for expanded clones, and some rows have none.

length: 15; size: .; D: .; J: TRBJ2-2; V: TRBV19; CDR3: CASSIIGANTGELFF; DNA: TGTGCCAGTAGTATAATAGGGGCGAACACCGGGGAGCTGTTTTTT
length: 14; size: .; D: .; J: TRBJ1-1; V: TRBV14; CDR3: CASSPYNVNTEAFF; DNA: TGTGCCAGCAGCCCCTATAACGTGAACACTGAAGCTTTCTTT
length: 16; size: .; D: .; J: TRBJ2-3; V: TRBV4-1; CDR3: CASSQELRTSTDTQYF; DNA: TGCGCCAGCAGCCAAGAGTTGAGAACTAGCACAGATACGCAGTATTTT
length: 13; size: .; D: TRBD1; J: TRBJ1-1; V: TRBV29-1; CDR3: CSVMDRQGTEAFF; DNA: TGCAGCGTTATGGACAGGCAAGGCACTGAAGCTTTCTTT
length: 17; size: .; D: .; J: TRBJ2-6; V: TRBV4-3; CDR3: CASSQVLATSGANVLTF; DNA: TGCGCCAGCAGCCAAGTTTTGGCCACCTCTGGGGCCAACGTCCTGACTTTC
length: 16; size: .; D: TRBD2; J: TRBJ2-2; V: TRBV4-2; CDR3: CASSQEAGVNTGELFF; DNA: TGTGCCAGCAGCCAAGAAGCGGGAGTAAACACCGGGGAGCTGTTTTTT
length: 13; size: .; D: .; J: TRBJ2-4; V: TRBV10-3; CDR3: CAISDMGREIQYF; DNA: TGTGCCATCAGTGATATGGGGAGAGAGATTCAGTACTTC
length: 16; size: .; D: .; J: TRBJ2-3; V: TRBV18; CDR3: CASSLSISVYTDTQYF; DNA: TGTGCCAGCTCACTTTCTATTAGCGTTTACACAGATACGCAGTATTTT
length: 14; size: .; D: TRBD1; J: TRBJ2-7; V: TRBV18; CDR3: CASSRSGQVYEQYF; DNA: TGTGCCAGCTCACGGTCGGGACAGGTCTACGAGCAGTACTTC
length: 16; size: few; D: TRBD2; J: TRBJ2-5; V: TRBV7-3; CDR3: CASSPNPRTSRETQYF; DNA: TGTGCCAGCAGCCCTAACCCTAGGACTAGCAGGGAGACCCAGTACTTC
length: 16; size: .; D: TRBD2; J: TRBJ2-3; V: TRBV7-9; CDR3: CASSLAGTSPSPAQYF; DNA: TGTGCCAGCAGCTTAGCAGGGACTAGTCCCTCTCCGGCGCAGTATTTT
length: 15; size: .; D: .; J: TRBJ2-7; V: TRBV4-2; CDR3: CASSLKRGLEYEQYF; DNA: TGTGCCAGCAGTCTAAAACGTGGGTTGGAGTACGAGCAGTACTTC
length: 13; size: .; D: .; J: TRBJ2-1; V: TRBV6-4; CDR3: CASSDGGKDEQFF; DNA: TGTGCCAGCAGTGACGGCGGGAAGGATGAGCAGTTCTTC
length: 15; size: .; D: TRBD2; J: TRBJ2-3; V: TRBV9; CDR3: CASSVVSGSRDTQYF; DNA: TGTGCCAGCAGCGTAGTTAGCGGGAGTAGAGATACGCAGTATTTT
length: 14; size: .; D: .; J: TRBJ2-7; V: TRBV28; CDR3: CASVSEQGWGEQYF; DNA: TGTGCCAGCGTTTCGGAACAGGGCTGGGGCGAGCAGTACTTC
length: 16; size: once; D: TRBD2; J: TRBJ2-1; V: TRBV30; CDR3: CAWSVRTSGPYNEQFF; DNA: TGTGCCTGGAGTGTACGGACTAGCGGGCCTTACAATGAGCAGTTCTTC
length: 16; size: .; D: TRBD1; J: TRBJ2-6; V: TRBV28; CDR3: CASSLAGTVGANVLTF; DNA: TGTGCCAGCAGTTTGGCCGGGACAGTTGGGGCCAACGTCCTGACTTTC
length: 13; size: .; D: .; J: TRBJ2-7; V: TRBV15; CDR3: CATSRAQGAEQYF; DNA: TGTGCCACCAGCAGGGCACAGGGAGCCGAGCAGTACTTC
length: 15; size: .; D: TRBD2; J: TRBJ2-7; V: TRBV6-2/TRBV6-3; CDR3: CASRPLAGISYEQYF; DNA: TGTGCCAGCAGACCTCTAGCGGGAATCTCCTACGAGCAGTACTTC
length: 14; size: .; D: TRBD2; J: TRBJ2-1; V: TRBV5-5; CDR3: CASSLRRESNEQFF; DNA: TGTGCCAGCAGCTTGCGGCGGGAGAGCAATGAGCAGTTCTTC
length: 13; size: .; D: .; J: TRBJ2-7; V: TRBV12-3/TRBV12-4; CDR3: CASSVPSSYEQYF; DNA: TGTGCCAGCAGCGTACCTAGCTCCTACGAGCAGTACTTC
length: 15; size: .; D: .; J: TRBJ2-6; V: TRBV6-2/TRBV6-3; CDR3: CASSYTGSGANVLTF; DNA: TGTGCCAGCAGTTACACCGGCTCTGGGGCCAACGTCCTGACTTTC
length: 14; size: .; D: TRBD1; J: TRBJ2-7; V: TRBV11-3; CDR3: CASSSGTGGSEQYF; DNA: TGTGCCAGCAGCTCCGGGACAGGGGGCTCCGAGCAGTACTTC
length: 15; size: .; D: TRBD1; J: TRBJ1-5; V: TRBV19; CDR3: CASSQQGAGGQPQHF; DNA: TGTGCCAGTAGCCAACAGGGGGCAGGAGGACAGCCCCAGCATTTT
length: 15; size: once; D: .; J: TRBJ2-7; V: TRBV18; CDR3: CASSPPGTSSYEQYF; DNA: TGTGCCAGCTCACCACCGGGGACATCCTCCTACGAGCAGTACTTC
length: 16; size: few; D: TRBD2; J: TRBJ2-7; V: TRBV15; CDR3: CATSRDQPGLAGAQYF; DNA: TGTGCCACCAGCAGAGATCAGCCGGGACTAGCGGGAGCGCAGTACTTC
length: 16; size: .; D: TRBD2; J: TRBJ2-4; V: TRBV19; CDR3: CASSAGTSGYKNIQYF; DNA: TGTGCCAGTAGTGCGGGGACTAGCGGCTACAAAAACATTCAGTACTTC
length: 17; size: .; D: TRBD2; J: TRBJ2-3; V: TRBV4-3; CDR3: CASSQGWTSGIPDTQYF; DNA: TGCGCCAGCAGCCAAGGGTGGACTAGCGGGATTCCAGATACGCAGTATTTT
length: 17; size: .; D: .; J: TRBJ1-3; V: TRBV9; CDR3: CASSDPGVTGGGNTIYF; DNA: TGTGCCAGCAGCGATCCTGGGGTCACCGGAGGTGGAAACACCATATATTTT
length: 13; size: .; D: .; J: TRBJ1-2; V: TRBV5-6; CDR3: CASSPTGNYGYTF; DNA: TGTGCCAGCAGCCCAACAGGGAACTATGGCTACACCTTC
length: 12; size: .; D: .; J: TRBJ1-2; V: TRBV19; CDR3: CASSITGGGYTF; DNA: TGTGCCAGTAGTATAACAGGTGGTGGCTACACCTTC
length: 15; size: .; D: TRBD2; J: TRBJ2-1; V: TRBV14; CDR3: CASSLTSGMYNEQFF; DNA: TGTGCCAGCAGCTTGACTAGCGGTATGTACAATGAGCAGTTCTTC
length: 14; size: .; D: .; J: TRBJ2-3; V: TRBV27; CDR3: CASEALPFGGTQYF; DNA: TGTGCCAGCGAAGCCCTACCCTTCGGTGGTACGCAGTATTTT
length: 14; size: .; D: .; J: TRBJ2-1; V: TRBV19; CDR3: CASSPRIAAYEQFF; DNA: TGTGCCAGTAGTCCCCGGATAGCGGCCTATGAGCAGTTCTTC
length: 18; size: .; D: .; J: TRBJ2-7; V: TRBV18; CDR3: CASSPPLMTSGVSYEQYF; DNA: TGTGCCAGCTCACCACCGCTTATGACCTCGGGAGTTTCCTACGAGCAGTACTTC
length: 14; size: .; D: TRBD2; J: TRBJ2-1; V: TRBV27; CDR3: CATRGGRVNGEQFF; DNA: TGTGCCACCCGGGGAGGGCGGGTTAATGGTGAGCAGTTCTTC
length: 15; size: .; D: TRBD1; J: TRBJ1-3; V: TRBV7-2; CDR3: CASSRDRDAGNTIYF; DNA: TGTGCCAGCAGCCGCGACAGGGACGCTGGAAACACCATATATTTT
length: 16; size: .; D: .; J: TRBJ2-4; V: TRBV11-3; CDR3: CASSPSEGISENIQYF; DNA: TGTGCCAGCAGCCCTAGTGAGGGAATTAGTGAAAACATTCAGTACTTC
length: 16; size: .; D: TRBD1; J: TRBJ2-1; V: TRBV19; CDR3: CASSIPHLGQGNEQFF; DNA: TGTGCCAGTAGTATCCCCCACTTGGGACAGGGAAATGAGCAGTTCTTC
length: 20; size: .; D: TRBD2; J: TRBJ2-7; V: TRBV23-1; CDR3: CASSQGVRGTLAGTLYEQYF; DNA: TGCGCCAGCAGTCAAGGGGTTCGAGGGACACTAGCGGGAACCCTCTACGAGCAGTACTTC
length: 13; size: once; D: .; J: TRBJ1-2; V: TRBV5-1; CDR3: CASSLVGGYGYTF; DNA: TGCGCCAGCAGCTTGGTAGGGGGCTATGGCTACACCTTC
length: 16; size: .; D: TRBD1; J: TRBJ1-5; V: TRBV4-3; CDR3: CASSQDAATGGSAQHF; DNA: TGCGCCAGCAGCCAAGATGCGGCGACAGGGGGTTCAGCCCAGCATTTT
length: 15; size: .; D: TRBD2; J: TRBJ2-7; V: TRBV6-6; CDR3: CASEAASGSSHEQYF; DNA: TGTGCCAGCGAAGCGGCTAGCGGGAGTTCCCACGAGCAGTACTTC
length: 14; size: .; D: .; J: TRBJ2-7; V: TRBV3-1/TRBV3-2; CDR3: CASSVSGESYEQYF; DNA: TGTGCCAGCAGCGTCTCGGGAGAGTCCTACGAGCAGTACTTC
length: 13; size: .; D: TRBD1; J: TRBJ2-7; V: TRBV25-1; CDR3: CASSDKWGDRGYF; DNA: TGTGCCAGCAGTGATAAATGGGGGGACAGGGGGTACTTC
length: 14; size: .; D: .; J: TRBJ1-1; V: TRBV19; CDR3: CASSIGRVNTEAFF; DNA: TGTGCCAGTAGTATCGGCAGGGTGAACACTGAAGCTTTCTTT
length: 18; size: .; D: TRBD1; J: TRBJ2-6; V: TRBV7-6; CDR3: CASSLERDRGSGANVLTF; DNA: TGTGCCAGCAGCTTGGAACGGGACAGGGGCTCTGGGGCCAACGTCCTGACTTTC
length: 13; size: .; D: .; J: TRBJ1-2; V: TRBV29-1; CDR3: CSVDSGVGYGYTF; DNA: TGCAGCGTTGACTCAGGGGTTGGATATGGCTACACCTTC
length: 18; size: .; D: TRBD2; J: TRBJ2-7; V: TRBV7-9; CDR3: CASSLAPGGSGRPYEQYF; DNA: TGTGCCAGCAGCTTAGCCCCGGGGGGGAGCGGGAGGCCCTACGAGCAGTACTTC
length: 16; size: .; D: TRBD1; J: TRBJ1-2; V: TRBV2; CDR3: CASSANLGGTGSGYTF; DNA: TGTGCCAGCAGTGCTAACCTGGGGGGGACAGGGAGCGGCTACACCTTC
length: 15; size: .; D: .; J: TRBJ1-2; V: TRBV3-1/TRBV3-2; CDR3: CASSPFGLLNYGYTF; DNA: TGTGCCAGCAGCCCTTTTGGACTCCTTAACTATGGCTACACCTTC
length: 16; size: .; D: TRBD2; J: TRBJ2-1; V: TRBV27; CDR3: CASSLAGGISYNEQFF; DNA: TGTGCCAGCAGTTTAGCGGGAGGGATTTCCTACAATGAGCAGTTCTTC
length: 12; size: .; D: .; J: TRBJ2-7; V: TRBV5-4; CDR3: CASSLRDYEQYF; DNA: TGTGCCAGCAGCTTGCGAGACTACGAGCAGTACTTC
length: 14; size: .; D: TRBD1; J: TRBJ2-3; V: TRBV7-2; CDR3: CASSLVGTGDTQYF; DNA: TGTGCCAGCAGCTTAGTGGGGACAGGGGATACGCAGTATTTT
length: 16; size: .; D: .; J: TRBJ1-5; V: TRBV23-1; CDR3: CASSQRDIPLNQPQHF; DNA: TGCGCCAGCAGTCAACGGGACATCCCCCTCAATCAGCCCCAGCATTTT